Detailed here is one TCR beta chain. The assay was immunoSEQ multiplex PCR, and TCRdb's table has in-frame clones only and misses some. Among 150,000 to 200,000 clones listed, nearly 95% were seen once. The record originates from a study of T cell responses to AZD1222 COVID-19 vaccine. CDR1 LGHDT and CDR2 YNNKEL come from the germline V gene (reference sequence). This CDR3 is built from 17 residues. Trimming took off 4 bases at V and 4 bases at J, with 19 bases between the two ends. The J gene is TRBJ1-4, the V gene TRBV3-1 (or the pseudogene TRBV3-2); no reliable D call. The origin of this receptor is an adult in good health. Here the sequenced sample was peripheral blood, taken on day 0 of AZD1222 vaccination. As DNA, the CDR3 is TGTGCCAGCAGCCCGGTTTTCCCCTCGGAAGGTAATGAAAAACTGTTTTTT. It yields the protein CASSPVFPSEGNEKLFF.